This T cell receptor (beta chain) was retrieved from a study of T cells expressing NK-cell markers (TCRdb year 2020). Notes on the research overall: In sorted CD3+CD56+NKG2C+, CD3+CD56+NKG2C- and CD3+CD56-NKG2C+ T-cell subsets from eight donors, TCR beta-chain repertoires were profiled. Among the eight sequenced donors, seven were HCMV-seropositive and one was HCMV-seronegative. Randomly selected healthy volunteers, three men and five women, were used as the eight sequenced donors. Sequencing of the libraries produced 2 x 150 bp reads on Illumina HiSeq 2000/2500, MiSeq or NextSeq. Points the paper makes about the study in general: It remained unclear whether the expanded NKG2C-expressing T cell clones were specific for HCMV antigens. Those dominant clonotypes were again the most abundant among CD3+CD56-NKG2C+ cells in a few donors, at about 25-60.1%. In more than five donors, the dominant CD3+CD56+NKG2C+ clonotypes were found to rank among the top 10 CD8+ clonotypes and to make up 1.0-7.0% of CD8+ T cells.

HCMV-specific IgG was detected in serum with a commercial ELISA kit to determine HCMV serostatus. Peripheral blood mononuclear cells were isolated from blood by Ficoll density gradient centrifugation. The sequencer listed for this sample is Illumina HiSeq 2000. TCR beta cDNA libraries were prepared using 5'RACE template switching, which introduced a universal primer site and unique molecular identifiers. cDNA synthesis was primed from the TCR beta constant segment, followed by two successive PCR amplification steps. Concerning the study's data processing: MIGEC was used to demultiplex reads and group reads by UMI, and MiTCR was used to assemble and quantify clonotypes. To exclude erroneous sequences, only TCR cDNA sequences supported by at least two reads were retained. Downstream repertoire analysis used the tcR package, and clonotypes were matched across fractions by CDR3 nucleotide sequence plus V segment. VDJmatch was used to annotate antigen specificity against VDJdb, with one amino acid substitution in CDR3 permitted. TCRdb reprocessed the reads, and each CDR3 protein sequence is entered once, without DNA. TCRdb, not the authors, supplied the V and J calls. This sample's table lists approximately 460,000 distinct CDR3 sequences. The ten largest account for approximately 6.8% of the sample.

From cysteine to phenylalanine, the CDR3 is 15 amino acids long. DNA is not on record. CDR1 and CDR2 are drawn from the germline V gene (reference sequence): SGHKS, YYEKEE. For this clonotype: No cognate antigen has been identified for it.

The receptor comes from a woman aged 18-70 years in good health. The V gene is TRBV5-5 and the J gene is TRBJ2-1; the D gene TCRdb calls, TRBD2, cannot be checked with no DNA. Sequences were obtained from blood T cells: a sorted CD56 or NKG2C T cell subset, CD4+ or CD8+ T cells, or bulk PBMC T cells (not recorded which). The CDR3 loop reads CASSPNSRRDNEQFF. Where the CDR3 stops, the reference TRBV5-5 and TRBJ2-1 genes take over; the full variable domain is DAGVTQSPTHLIKTRGQQVTLRCSPISGHKSVSWYQQVLGQGPQFIFQYYEKEERGRGNFPDRFSARQFPNYSSELNVNALLLGDSALYLCASSPNSRRDNEQFFGPGTRLTVL.